This T cell receptor beta chain was documented in a study of blood T cell repertoires in COVID-19. For the study at large: T cells, B-cell-depleted T cells, or PBMCs supplied cDNA or gDNA.

Sequencing was performed with immunoSEQ multiplex PCR; in TCRdb, only in-frame clones are kept and a portion is missing. The table records 250,000 or so clones, approximately 85% of them present only once. Allocation to cohorts depended on clinical history reported by the participants. Sequencing was done on a sample of PBMCs or T cells enriched from blood (not recorded which). The clonotype originates from a woman between 45 and 65 years old who had recovered from COVID-19.

CDR3 bases: TGTGCCAGCAGTTTGGACAGGGACACTCACTACGAGCAGTACTTC. Translation: CASSLDRDTHYEQYF. The J gene is TRBJ2-7, the V gene TRBV6-5, with 8 bases lining up with TRBD1. The CDR3 covers 15 residues. J gave up 3 bases and V 4 bases, and 8 bases lay outside the gene matches. Germline CDR1 is MNHEY and CDR2 is SVGAGI.